This T cell receptor beta chain was sequenced during a study of shared clonotypes between healthy human individuals. Findings of the study overall: Few donors restricted represented genetic and exposure-history diversity.

Sequencing used immunoSEQ multiplex PCR; TCRdb keeps in-frame clones, though not all of them. Of hundreds of thousands of clones listed, 79% are singletons. As concerns this clone: Its antigen is as yet unknown.

The donors were adults (healthy and HIV-negative) with no recent acute infections or vaccinations. This clonotype was obtained from a woman between 40 and 55 years old in good health. Some clones in this sample may be carry-over from other donors' samples. The sample consisted of PBMCs.

The CDR3 DNA follows: TGTGCCATCAGTTCCGCGGGCCTAGTAAACAATGAGCAGTTCTTC. This translates into CAISSAGLVNNEQFF. The gene calls are TRBV10-3 and TRBJ2-1, with D perhaps matching TRBD2 (5 bases). The germline V gene has CDR1 ENHRY and CDR2 SYGVKD. V gave up 5 bases and J gave up 5 bases, with 16 bases separating them. CDR3 size: 15 residues.